One sample yielded the 8 T cell receptor beta chains listed below, sequenced in a study of shared clonotypes between healthy human individuals (dated by TCRdb to about 2020). The protocol used for the library was the immunoSEQ multiplex PCR assay. Imported from immuneACCESS, the table was reduced by TCRdb to in-frame sequences with V and J called. These copies leave out some clones; in studies compared against another copy, an unresolved V gene accounts for under half, and the cause of the remainder is not known. The sample has approximately 1,500,000 clones on record, nearly 99% of them singletons. Around 0.45% of the sample belongs to the ten largest clones. The material sequenced was naive CD4+ T cells sorted from blood. The meaning of the sample's cell subset or site label: CD45RA+ positively selected. The receptors derive from a man aged 25-45 years in good health.

The V and J genes are TRBV19 and TRBJ2-7; 15 nucleotides agree with TRBD2. The CDR3 consists of 18 residues. The V and J ends lost 2 bases and 5 bases, in that order; junction bases with no gene match: 10. Per germline, CDR1 LNHDA and CDR2 SQIVND (reference sequence). The CDR3 region is CASSISSGTSGRRNEQYF. The CDR3 DNA follows: TGTGCCAGTAGTATATCAAGCGGGACTAGCGGGAGGAGGAACGAGCAGTACTTC.

This chain links TRBV5-5 with TRBJ2-3; weak D call: TRBD1 (5 bases). This CDR3 is built from 14 residues. The germline V gene encodes CDR1 SGHKS and CDR2 YYEKEE (reference sequence). V lost 4 bases and J lost 2, with 11 bases in between. CDR3 protein: CASSLTVSTDTQYF. Written as DNA, the CDR3 is TGTGCCAGCAGCCTGACAGTTTCCACAGATACGCAGTATTTT.

The J gene is TRBJ2-5, the V gene TRBV2; D not resolved. Trimming left V 0 bases short and J 9 bases short, with 11 bases between. The CDR3 is 13 amino acids. Germline CDR1 SNHLY, CDR2 FYNNEI. CDR3: CASSEAPLAAQYF. DNA of the CDR3: TGTGCCAGCAGTGAAGCCCCTTTAGCAGCCCAGTACTTC.

V and J are TRBV29-1 and TRBJ1-4, with 8 positions matching TRBD1. This CDR3 spans 16 amino acids. The V gene end was trimmed by 3 bases and the J gene end by 5 bases; junction bases not matched to a gene: 11. The germline V gene has CDR1 SQVTM and CDR2 ANQGSEA. The CDR3 loop reads CSVEGQTGADNEKLFF. The DNA for the CDR3 is TGCAGCGTTGAGGGACAGACAGGGGCCGACAATGAAAAACTGTTTTTT.

The J gene is TRBJ2-2, the V gene TRBV7-9; no clear D gene. The V gene's germline CDR1 is SEHNR and CDR2 FQNEAQ (reference sequence). The germline V and J ends were trimmed by 6 bases and 0 bases, with 8 bases remaining between them. This CDR3 has 14 residues. CDR3 residues: CASSSQTNTGELFF. The CDR3 DNA sequence: TGTGCCAGCAGTTCACAGACGAACACCGGGGAGCTGTTTTTT.

The CDR3 reads CASRLAGAGHEQYF. DNA of the CDR3: TGTGCCAGTAGGCTGGCAGGGGCCGGCCACGAGCAGTACTTC. This rearrangement joins TRBV19 to TRBJ2-7, with D tentatively TRBD1 (6 bases). CDR1 LNHDA and CDR2 SQIVND come from the germline V gene (reference sequence). The germline V and J ends were trimmed by 6 bases and 5 bases, with 17 bases remaining between them. This CDR3 region has 14 residues.

V usage is TRBV11-2 and J usage is TRBJ1-3, with D tentatively TRBD1 (6 bases). CDR1 and CDR2 (germline): SGHAT, FQNNGV. The CDR3 is 14 residues long. Trimming took off 1 base at V and 7 bases at J, with 11 bases between the two ends. CDR3 coding DNA: TGTGCCAGCAGCTTAGCACAGGGTGGCAACACCATATATTTT. This encodes CASSLAQGGNTIYF.

This clone was found once. The J gene is TRBJ1-5, the V gene TRBV11-2, with D tentatively TRBD1 (6 bases). Per the germline V gene, CDR1 is SGHAT and CDR2 is FQNNGV. V lost 5 bases and J 4 bases, leaving 15 bases between the germline ends. The CDR3 has 15 amino acids. CDR3 coding DNA: TGTGCCAGCAGCCCTGGGACAATAGGAAATCAGCCCCAGCATTTT. Translated, it gives CASSPGTIGNQPQHF.